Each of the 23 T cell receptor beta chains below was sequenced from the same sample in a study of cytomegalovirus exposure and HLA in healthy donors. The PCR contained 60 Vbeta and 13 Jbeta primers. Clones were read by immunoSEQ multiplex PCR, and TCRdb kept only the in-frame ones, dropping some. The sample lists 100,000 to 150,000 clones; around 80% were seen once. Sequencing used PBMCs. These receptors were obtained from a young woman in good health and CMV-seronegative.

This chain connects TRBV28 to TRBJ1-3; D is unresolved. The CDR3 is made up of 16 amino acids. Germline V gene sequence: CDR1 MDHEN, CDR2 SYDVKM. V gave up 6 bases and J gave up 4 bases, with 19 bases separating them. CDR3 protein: CASSRNVRVLGNTIYF. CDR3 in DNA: TGTGCCAGCAGCCGTAACGTCCGGGTTCTCGGAAACACCATATATTTT.

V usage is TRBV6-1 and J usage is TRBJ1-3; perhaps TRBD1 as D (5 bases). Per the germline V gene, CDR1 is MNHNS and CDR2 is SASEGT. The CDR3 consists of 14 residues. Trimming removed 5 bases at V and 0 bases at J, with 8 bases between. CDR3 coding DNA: TGTGCCAGCAGTCGGGGGGACTCTGGAAACACCATATATTTT. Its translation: CASSRGDSGNTIYF.

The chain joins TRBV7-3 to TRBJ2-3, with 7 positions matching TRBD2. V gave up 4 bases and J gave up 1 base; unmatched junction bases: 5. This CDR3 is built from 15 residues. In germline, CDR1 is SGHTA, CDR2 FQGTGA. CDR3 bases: TGTGCCAGCAGCTCTAGCGGAGGGGGCACAGATACGCAGTATTTT. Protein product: CASSSSGGGTDTQYF.

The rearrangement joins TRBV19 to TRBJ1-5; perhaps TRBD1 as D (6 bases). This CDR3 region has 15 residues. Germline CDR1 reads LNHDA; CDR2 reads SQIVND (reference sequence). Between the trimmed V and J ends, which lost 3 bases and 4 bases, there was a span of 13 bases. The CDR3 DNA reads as TGTGCCAGTAGTATCCGGGGGGCGAGGAATCAGCCCCAGCATTTT. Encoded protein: CASSIRGARNQPQHF.

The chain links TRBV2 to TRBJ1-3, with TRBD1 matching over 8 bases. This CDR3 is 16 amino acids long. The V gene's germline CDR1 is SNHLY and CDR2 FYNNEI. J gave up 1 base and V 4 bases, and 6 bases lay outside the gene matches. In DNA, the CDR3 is TGTGCCAGCAGTGTAGAGACAGGGGCGTCTGGAAACACCATATATTTT. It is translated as CASSVETGASGNTIYF.

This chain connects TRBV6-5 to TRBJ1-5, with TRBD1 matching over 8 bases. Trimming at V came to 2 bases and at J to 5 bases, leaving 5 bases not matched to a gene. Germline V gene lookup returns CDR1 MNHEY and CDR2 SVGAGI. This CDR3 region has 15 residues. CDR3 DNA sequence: TGTGCCAGCAGTTACACCACAGGGGGTGATCAGCCCCAGCATTTT. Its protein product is CASSYTTGGDQPQHF.

CDR3 DNA sequence: TGCAGTGCCCGGCAGAGGAGAGAAGCTTTCTTT. Translating it yields CSARQRREAFF. V is TRBV20-1 and J is TRBJ1-1; D gene uncertain. Germline CDR1 and CDR2: DFQATT and SNEGSKA (reference sequence). Trimming cost V 6 bases and J 8 bases, with 13 bases left between them. This CDR3 region has 11 residues.

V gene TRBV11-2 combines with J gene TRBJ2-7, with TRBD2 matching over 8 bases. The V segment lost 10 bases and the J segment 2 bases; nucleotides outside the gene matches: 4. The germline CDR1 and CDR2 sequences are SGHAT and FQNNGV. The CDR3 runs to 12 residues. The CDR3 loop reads CATKRGPYEQYF. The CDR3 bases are TGTGCCACGAAGCGGGGGCCCTACGAGCAGTACTTC.

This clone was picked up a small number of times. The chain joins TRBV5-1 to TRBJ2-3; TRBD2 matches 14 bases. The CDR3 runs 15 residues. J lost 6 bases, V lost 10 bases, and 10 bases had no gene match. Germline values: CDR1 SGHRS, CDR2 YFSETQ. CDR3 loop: CAASEGLAGVDTQYF. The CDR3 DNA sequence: TGCGCCGCCTCGGAGGGACTAGCGGGAGTGGATACGCAGTATTTT. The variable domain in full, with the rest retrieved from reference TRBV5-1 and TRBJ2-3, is KAGVTQTPRYLIKTRGQQVTLSCSPISGHRSVSWYQQTPGQGLQFLFEYFSETQRNKGNFPGRFSGRQFSNSRSEMNVSTLELGDSALYLCAASEGLAGVDTQYFGPGTRLTVL.

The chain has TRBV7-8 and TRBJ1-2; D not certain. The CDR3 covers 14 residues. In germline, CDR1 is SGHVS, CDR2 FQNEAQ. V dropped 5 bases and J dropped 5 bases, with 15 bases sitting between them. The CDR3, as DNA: TGTGCCAGCAGCACTGGACTCTCCTTATATGGCTACACCTTC. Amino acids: CASSTGLSLYGYTF.

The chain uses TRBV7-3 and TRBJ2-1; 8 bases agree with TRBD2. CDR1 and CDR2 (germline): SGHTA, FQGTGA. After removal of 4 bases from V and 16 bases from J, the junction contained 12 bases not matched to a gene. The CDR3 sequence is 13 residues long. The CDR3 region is CASSSGDSGSIFF. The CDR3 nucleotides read TGTGCCAGCAGCTCAGGCGACAGCGGGAGTATTTTCTTC.

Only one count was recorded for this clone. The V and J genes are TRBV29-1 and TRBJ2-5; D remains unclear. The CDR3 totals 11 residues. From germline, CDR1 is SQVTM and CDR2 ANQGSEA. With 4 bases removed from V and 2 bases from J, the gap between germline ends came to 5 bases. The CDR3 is CSVARQETQYF. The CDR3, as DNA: TGCAGCGTTGCACGGCAAGAGACCCAGTACTTC.

CDR3 residues: CASSEQGLTEAFF. The CDR3 bases are TGTGCCAGCAGTGAACAGGGTTTAACTGAAGCTTTCTTT. The rearrangement links TRBV6-1 to TRBJ1-1, with TRBD1 as a possible D gene (5 bases). The V and J ends lost 2 bases and 5 bases respectively, with 9 bases between them. From germline, CDR1 is MNHNS and CDR2 SASEGT. This CDR3 region has 13 residues.

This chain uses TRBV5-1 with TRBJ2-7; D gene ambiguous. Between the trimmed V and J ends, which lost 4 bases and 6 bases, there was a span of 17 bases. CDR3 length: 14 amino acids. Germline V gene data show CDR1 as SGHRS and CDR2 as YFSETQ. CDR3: CASSLSYRALEQYF. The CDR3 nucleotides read TGCGCCAGCAGCCTCTCGTATCGCGCCCTCGAGCAGTACTTC.

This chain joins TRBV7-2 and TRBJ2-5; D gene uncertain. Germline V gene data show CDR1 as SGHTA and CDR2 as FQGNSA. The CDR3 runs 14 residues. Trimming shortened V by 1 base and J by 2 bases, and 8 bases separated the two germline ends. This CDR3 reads CASSLGLQQETQYF. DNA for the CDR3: TGTGCCAGCAGCTTAGGGCTCCAACAAGAGACCCAGTACTTC.

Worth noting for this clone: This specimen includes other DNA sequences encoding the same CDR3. The CDR3 region is CASWRGDTGELFF. The CDR3 bases are TGTGCCAGCTGGCGGGGGGACACCGGGGAGCTGTTTTTT. The chain joins TRBV6-1 to TRBJ2-2, with 8 bases lining up with TRBD2. From germline, CDR1 is MNHNS and CDR2 SASEGT. The V and J ends lost 8 bases and 3 bases, in that order; junction bases with no gene match: 2. This CDR3 contains 13 residues.

The CDR3 loop is CASTGQGSITDTQYF. CDR3 DNA: TGCGCCAGCACCGGACAGGGTTCTATCACAGATACGCAGTATTTT. The chain has TRBV5-1 and TRBJ2-3; 8 bases map to TRBD1. The CDR3 consists of 15 residues. V trimming: 6 bases; J trimming: 2 bases; junction bases outside the gene matches: 8. Germline CDR1 is SGHRS and CDR2 is YFSETQ.

The chain's CDR3 is CASMGYLDRGGQPQHF. The CDR3 nucleotides read TGTGCCAGCATGGGTTACCTCGACAGGGGCGGGCAGCCCCAGCATTTT. The chain links TRBV28 to TRBJ1-5; 8 bases line up with TRBD1. This CDR3 contains 16 residues. J was trimmed by 7 bases and V by 7 bases; bases with no gene match: 15. CDR1 is MDHEN, CDR2 SYDVKM, per germline.

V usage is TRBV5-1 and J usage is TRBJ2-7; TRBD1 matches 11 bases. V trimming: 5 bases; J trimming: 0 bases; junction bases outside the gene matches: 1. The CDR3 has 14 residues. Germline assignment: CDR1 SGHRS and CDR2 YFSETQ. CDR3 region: CASRGQGVSYEQYF. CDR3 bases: TGCGCCAGCAGGGGACAGGGGGTCTCCTACGAGCAGTACTTC.

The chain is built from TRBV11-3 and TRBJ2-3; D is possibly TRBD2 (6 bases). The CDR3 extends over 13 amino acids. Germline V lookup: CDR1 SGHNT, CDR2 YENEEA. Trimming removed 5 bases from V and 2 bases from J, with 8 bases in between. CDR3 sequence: CASSRGDTDTQYF. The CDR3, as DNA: TGTGCCAGCAGCCGCGGGGACACAGATACGCAGTATTTT.

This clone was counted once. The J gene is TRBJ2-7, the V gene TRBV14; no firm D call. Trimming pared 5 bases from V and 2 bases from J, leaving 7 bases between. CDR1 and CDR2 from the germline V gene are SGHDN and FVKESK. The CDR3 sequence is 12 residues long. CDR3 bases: TGTGCCAGCAGCTTGGTAGCCTACGAGCAGTACTTC. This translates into CASSLVAYEQYF.

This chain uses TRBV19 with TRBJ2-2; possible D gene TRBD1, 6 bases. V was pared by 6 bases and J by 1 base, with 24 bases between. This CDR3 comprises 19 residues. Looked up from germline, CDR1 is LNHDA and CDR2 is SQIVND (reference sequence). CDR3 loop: CASRNEAGADLVNTGELFF. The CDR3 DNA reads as TGTGCCAGTAGGAACGAGGCAGGGGCGGACCTAGTGAACACCGGGGAGCTGTTTTTT.

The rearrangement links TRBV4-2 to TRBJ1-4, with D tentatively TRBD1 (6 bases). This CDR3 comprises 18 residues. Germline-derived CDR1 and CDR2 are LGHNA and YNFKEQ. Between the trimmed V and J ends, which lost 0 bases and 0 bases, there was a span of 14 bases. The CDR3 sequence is CASSQEDMTGPTNEKLFF. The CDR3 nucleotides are TGTGCCAGCAGCCAAGAAGATATGACAGGTCCAACTAATGAAAAACTGTTTTTT.